Listed here are 8 T cell receptor beta chains from one sample, sequenced in a study of blood T cell repertoires in COVID-19. The method was immunoSEQ multiplex PCR; TCRdb's version includes in-frame clones alone and lacks a portion of them. The sample holds 200,000 to 250,000 clones, 85% to 90% seen once. The specimen sequenced was PBMCs or T cells enriched from blood (not recorded which). The receptors originated from a man in his thirties or forties who had been exposed to COVID-19.

This clone was seen a single time. The V call is TRBV29-1, the J call TRBJ1-2, with TRBD1 matching 7 bases. Germline V gene data show CDR1 as SQVTM and CDR2 as ANQGSEA. The V segment lost 5 bases and the J segment 6 bases; nucleotides outside the gene matches: 9. This CDR3 comprises 13 residues. The CDR3 protein is CSVPAGGRDGYTF. In DNA form, the CDR3 reads TGCAGCGTTCCGGCAGGGGGTAGGGATGGCTACACCTTC. The complete variable domain, with remaining parts taken from reference TRBV29-1 and TRBJ1-2, reads SAVISQKPSRDICQRGTSLTIQCQVDSQVTMMFWYRQQPGQSLTLIATANQGSEATYESGFVIDKFPISRPNLTFSTLTVSNMSPEDSSIYLCSVPAGGRDGYTFGSGTRLTVV.

V is TRBV5-1 and J is TRBJ2-7, with D perhaps TRBD2 (6 bases). Germline CDR1 SGHRS, CDR2 YFSETQ. The CDR3 runs 12 residues. V lost 7 bases to trimming and J lost 3 bases, with 11 bases between them. This chain's CDR3 is CASHRGNYEQYF. The CDR3 DNA sequence: TGCGCCAGCCATCGGGGGAACTACGAGCAGTACTTC. The full variable domain, rest sourced from reference TRBV5-1 and TRBJ2-7, is KAGVTQTPRYLIKTRGQQVTLSCSPISGHRSVSWYQQTPGQGLQFLFEYFSETQRNKGNFPGRFSGRQFSNSRSEMNVSTLELGDSALYLCASHRGNYEQYFGPGTRLTVT.

The V call is TRBV2, the J call TRBJ1-2, with 8 bases fitting TRBD1. Germline V gene data show CDR1 as SNHLY and CDR2 as FYNNEI. There are 13 residues in the CDR3. Trimming removed 8 bases from V and 2 bases from J; junction bases left unmatched: 4. CDR3 in amino acids: CASRTGTNYGYTF. CDR3 coding DNA: TGTGCCAGCCGGACAGGGACCAACTATGGCTACACCTTC.

The rearrangement joins TRBV3-1 (or the pseudogene TRBV3-2) to TRBJ1-1, with 9 bases aligning to TRBD1. This CDR3 has 16 residues. Trimming removed 5 bases from V and 0 bases from J; junction bases left unmatched: 7. From germline, CDR1 is LGHDT and CDR2 YNNKEL (reference sequence). The CDR3 is CASSATGGPMNTEAFF. The CDR3 DNA is TGTGCCAGCAGCGCTACAGGGGGCCCCATGAACACTGAAGCTTTCTTT.

The chain has TRBV20-1 and TRBJ2-1; 7 bases are shared with TRBD1. Germline assignment: CDR1 DFQATT and CDR2 SNEGSKA (reference sequence). The CDR3 sequence is 11 residues long. V lost 8 bases to trimming and J lost 7 bases; unmatched junction nucleotides: 5. The CDR3 DNA follows: TGCAGTCCTGGGACAGCAAATGAGCAGTTCTTC. It yields the protein CSPGTANEQFF.

The chain has TRBV7-3 and TRBJ2-4, with 12 positions matching TRBD2. The CDR3 has 19 residues. Looked up from germline, CDR1 is SGHTA and CDR2 is FQGTGA. Trimming cost V 5 bases and J 0 bases; bases outside gene matches: 11. In nucleotides, the CDR3 is TGTGCCAGCAGCCCCCGACTAGCGGGGGCTCTCGTAGCCAAAAACATTCAGTACTTC. This translates into CASSPRLAGALVAKNIQYF. Together with reference TRBV7-3 and TRBJ2-4, the CDR3 gives the full variable domain: GAGVSQTPSNKVTEKGKYVELRCDPISGHTALYWYRQSLGQGPEFLIYFQGTGAADDSGLPNDRFFAVRPEGSVSTLKIQRTERGDSAVYLCASSPRLAGALVAKNIQYFGAGTRLSVL.

V and J are TRBV19 and TRBJ2-2; D is possibly TRBD1 (6 bases). The CDR3 consists of 16 residues. Germline CDR1 is LNHDA and CDR2 is SQIVND (reference sequence). With 6 bases removed from V and 4 bases from J, the gap between germline ends came to 18 bases. DNA for the CDR3: TGTGCCAGTAGGACTCCCCTGACAGGTACCACCGGGGAGCTGTTTTTT. This codes for CASRTPLTGTTGELFF.

The V call is TRBV7-3, the J call TRBJ1-5; D perhaps matches TRBD1 (6 bases). This CDR3 spans 17 amino acids. The V end was cut by 1 base, the J end by 0 bases, with 13 bases between. Germline V lookup: CDR1 SGHTA, CDR2 FQGTGA. CDR3 bases: TGTGCCAGCAGCTTAAATTGGGGGCTCTATAGCAATCAGCCCCAGCATTTT. It yields the protein CASSLNWGLYSNQPQHF.